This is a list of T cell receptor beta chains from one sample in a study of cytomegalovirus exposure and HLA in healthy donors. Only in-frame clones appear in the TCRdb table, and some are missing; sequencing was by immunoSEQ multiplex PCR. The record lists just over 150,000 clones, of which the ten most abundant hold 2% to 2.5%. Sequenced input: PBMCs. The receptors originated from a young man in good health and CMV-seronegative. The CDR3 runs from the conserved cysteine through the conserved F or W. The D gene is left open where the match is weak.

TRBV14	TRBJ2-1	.	CASSQRLDYNEQFF	TGTGCCAGCAGCCAGAGACTAGACTACAATGAGCAGTTCTTC
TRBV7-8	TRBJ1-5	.	CASSSGDRRDQPQHF	TGTGCCAGCAGCTCGGGCGACAGGAGAGATCAGCCCCAGCATTTT
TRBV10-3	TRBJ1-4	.	CAISESRGSTNEKLFF	TGTGCCATCAGTGAGTCTCGGGGGTCGACTAATGAAAAACTGTTTTTT
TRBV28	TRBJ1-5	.	CASSADRNNQPQHF	TGTGCCAGCAGTGCTGACAGGAACAATCAGCCCCAGCATTTT
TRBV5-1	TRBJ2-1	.	CASRVGNEQFF	TGCGCCAGCAGAGTCGGCAATGAGCAGTTCTTC
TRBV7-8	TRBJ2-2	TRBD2	CASSSTSGRNTGELFF	TGTGCCAGCAGCTCTACTAGCGGGAGGAACACCGGGGAGCTGTTTTTT
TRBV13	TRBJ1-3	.	CASSLGDSSGNTIYF	TGTGCCAGCAGCTTAGGGGACAGCTCTGGAAACACCATATATTTT
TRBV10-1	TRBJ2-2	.	CASSRQDPRTGELFF	TGCGCCAGCAGTAGACAGGATCCGAGGACCGGGGAGCTGTTTTTT
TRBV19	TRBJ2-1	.	CASSTPPGTYNEQFF	TGTGCCAGTAGTACCCCCCCGGGAACCTACAATGAGCAGTTCTTC
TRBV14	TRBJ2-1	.	CASSLYGTLSSYNEQFF	TGTGCCAGCAGCCTTTATGGGACTTTAAGCTCCTACAATGAGCAGTTCTTC
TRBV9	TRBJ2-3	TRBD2	CASSGIAGITDTQYF	TGTGCCAGCAGCGGTATAGCGGGAATCACAGATACGCAGTATTTT
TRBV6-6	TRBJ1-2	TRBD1	CASSTRDRGSYTF	TGTGCCAGCAGTACCCGGGACAGGGGCAGCTACACCTTC
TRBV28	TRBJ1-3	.	CASRTQGSGNTIYF	TGTGCCAGCAGGACCCAGGGGTCTGGAAACACCATATATTTT
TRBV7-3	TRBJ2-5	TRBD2	CASSQGLAGVDIETQYF	TGTGCCAGCAGCCAGGGACTAGCGGGAGTGGATATCGAGACCCAGTACTTC
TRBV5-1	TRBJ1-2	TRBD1	CASSPPDRGHGYTF	TGCGCCAGCAGCCCGCCCGACAGGGGTCACGGCTACACCTTC
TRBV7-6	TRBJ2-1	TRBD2	CASSLTSSKAGYNEQFF	TGTGCCAGCAGCCTGACTAGCTCCAAGGCGGGCTACAATGAGCAGTTCTTC
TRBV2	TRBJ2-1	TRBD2	CAIGLATYNEQFF	TGTGCCATAGGACTAGCGACCTACAATGAGCAGTTCTTC
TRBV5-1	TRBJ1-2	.	CASSLGGAWIYGYTF	TGCGCCAGCAGCTTGGGTGGGGCCTGGATCTATGGCTACACCTTC
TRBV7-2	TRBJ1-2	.	CASSNTGKDGYGYTF	TGTGCCAGCAGCAACACAGGGAAGGATGGCTATGGCTACACCTTC
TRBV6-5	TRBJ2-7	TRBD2	CASSYREGYEQYF	TGTGCCAGCAGTTACAGGGAGGGCTACGAGCAGTACTTC
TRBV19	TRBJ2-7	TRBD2	CASRLAGAAYEQYF	TGTGCCAGTAGATTAGCGGGAGCCGCCTACGAGCAGTACTTC
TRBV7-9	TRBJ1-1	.	CASSFRGNTEAFF	TGTGCCAGCAGCTTCAGGGGGAACACTGAAGCTTTCTTT
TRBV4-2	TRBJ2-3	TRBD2	CASSSRTSGIWPDTQYF	TGTGCCAGCAGCTCCCGGACTAGCGGGATCTGGCCAGATACGCAGTATTTT
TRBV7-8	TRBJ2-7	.	CASSPTGAYEQYF	TGTGCCAGCAGTCCTACGGGGGCCTACGAGCAGTACTTC
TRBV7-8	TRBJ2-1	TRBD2	CASFGGVGNEQFF	TGTGCCAGCTTCGGGGGGGTTGGGAATGAGCAGTTCTTC
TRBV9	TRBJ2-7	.	CASSVNSAYEQYF	TGTGCCAGCAGCGTAAACAGTGCCTACGAGCAGTACTTC
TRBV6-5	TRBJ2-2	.	CASRASALNTGELFF	TGTGCCAGCAGAGCTAGCGCCCTGAACACCGGGGAGCTGTTTTTT
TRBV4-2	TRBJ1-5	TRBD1	CASSQAGQGNQPQHF	TGTGCCAGCAGCCAAGCGGGACAGGGAAATCAGCCCCAGCATTTT
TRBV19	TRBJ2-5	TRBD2	CASSRVGGSGQETQYF	TGTGCCAGTTCTAGAGTCGGGGGGTCGGGACAAGAGACCCAGTACTTC
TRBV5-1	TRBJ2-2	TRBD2	CASSLAGGLAGGPDTGELFF	TGCGCCAGCAGCTTGGCCGGAGGACTAGCGGGAGGGCCGGACACCGGGGAGCTGTTTTTT
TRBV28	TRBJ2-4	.	CASRKRLAKNIQYF	TGTGCCAGCAGGAAGAGACTTGCCAAAAACATTCAGTACTTC
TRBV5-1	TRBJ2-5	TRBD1	CASSLGTGKQETQYF	TGCGCCAGCAGCTTGGGGACAGGGAAGCAAGAGACCCAGTACTTC
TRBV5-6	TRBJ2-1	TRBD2	CASSFKLAGFVTHNEQFF	TGTGCCAGCAGCTTCAAACTAGCGGGATTTGTAACCCACAATGAGCAGTTCTTC
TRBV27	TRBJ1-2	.	CASRLDKGGSGYTF	TGTGCCAGCAGACTAGACAAAGGGGGAAGTGGCTACACCTTC
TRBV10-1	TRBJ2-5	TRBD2	CASSGRLAGGQETQYF	TGCGCCAGCAGTGGGAGACTAGCGGGAGGCCAAGAGACCCAGTACTTC
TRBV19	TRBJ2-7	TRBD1	CASSTTTGGGYEQYF	TGTGCCAGTTCTACAACGACAGGGGGCGGCTACGAGCAGTACTTC
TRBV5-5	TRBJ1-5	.	CASSLSGAQPQHF	TGTGCCAGCAGCCTTTCAGGGGCCCAGCCCCAGCATTTT
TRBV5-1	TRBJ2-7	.	CASSFSGGTYEQYF	TGCGCCAGCAGCTTTTCTGGGGGGACCTACGAGCAGTACTTC
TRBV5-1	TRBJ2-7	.	CASSFGGDSFYEQYF	TGCGCCAGCAGCTTCGGAGGGGATTCTTTCTACGAGCAGTACTTC
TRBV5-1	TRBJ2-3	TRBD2	CASSRRLASIADTQYF	TGCGCCAGCAGCCGCCGACTAGCTAGTATCGCAGATACGCAGTATTTT
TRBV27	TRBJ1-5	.	CASSHTQGPNQPQHF	TGTGCCAGCAGTCATACTCAGGGCCCCAATCAGCCCCAGCATTTT
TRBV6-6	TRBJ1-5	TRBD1	CASSQTGGFQPQHF	TGTGCCAGCAGTCAGACAGGGGGTTTTCAGCCCCAGCATTTT
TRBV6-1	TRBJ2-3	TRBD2	CAISRRLAGGDTQYF	TGTGCCATTTCCCGGAGACTAGCGGGAGGCGATACGCAGTATTTT
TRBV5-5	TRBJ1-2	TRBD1	CASSLTGGGLTYGYTF	TGTGCCAGCAGCCTGACAGGGGGCGGACTTACCTATGGCTACACCTTC
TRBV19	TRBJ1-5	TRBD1	CASNAGTGIPKAQHF	TGTGCCAGTAACGCCGGGACAGGGATCCCTAAGGCCCAGCATTTT
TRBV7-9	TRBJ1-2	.	CASSSRDGGARKGYTF	TGTGCCAGCAGCTCCCGGGACGGGGGGGCGAGGAAGGGCTACACCTTC
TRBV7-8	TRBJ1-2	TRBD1	CASSPDTRQGYDGYTF	TGTGCCAGCAGCCCAGATACTAGACAGGGGTATGATGGCTACACCTTC
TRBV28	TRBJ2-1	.	CASSLSQGLQFF	TGTGCCAGCAGTTTATCACAGGGTCTCCAGTTCTTC
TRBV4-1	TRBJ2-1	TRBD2	CASSQDLFSSGGRNEQFF	TGCGCCAGCAGCCAAGATTTGTTTTCTAGCGGGGGAAGAAATGAGCAGTTCTTC
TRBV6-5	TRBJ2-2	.	CASSLTGELFF	TGTGCCAGCAGCCTTACCGGGGAGCTGTTTTTT
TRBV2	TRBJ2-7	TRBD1	CASSEQGARYEQYF	TGTGCCAGCAGTGAGCAGGGGGCGCGATACGAGCAGTACTTC
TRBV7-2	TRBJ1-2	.	CASSLVPGLGYTF	TGTGCCAGCAGCTTAGTTCCAGGGTTAGGCTACACCTTC
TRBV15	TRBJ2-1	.	CATSEAQLSYNEQFF	TGTGCCACCTCAGAGGCGCAGCTATCCTACAATGAGCAGTTCTTC
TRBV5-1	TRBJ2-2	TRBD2	CASSSIRTSGNTGELFF	TGCGCCAGCAGCTCCATCCGGACTAGCGGAAACACCGGGGAGCTGTTTTTT
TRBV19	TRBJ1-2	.	CASSIEQGPLAGYTF	TGTGCCAGTAGTATAGAACAGGGACCGTTAGCTGGCTACACCTTC